The clone carrying this T cell receptor beta chain was detected many times. The data originate from a study of T cells after yellow fever vaccination. Study-level background: Some fractions had low cell numbers, and these were prepared with SMART-Seq v4 Ultra Low Input.

Germline loops: CDR1 SGHVS, CDR2 FNYEAQ. V shed 6 bases and J 5 bases; nucleotides not matched to a gene: 4. The CDR3 runs to 13 residues. MiXCR, run by TCRdb on the 5' RACE reads, gives a single entry per CDR3 protein. The profile shows approximately 110,000 distinct CDR3 sequences, approximately 7% of them singletons. This specimen was CD4+ T cells sorted from PBMCs, taken around 10 days after the first yellow fever vaccination. This chain uses TRBV7-6 with TRBJ2-1; 7 bases align to TRBD2. The receptor was isolated from a man aged 18 to 35 who received the YFV17D yellow fever vaccine. DNA of the CDR3: TGTGCCAGCAGGGGGACTAAAAACAATGAGCAGTTCTTC. It translates to CASRGTKNNEQFF.